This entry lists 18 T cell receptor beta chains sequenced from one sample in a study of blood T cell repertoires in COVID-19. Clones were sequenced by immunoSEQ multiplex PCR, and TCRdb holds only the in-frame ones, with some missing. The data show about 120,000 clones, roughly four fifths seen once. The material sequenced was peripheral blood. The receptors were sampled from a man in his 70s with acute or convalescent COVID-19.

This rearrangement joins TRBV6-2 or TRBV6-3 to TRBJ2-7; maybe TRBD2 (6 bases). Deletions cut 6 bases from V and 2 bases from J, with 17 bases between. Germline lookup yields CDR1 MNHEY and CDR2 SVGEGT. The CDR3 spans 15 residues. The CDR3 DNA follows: TGTGCCAGCAGCCCACTAGCTCTAGGGACCTACGAGCAGTACTTC. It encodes CASSPLALGTYEQYF.

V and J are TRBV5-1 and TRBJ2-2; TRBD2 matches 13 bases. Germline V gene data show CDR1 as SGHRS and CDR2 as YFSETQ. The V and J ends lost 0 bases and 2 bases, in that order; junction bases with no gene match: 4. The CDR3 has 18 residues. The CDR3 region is CASSLGRTSGGNTGELFF. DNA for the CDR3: TGCGCCAGCAGCTTGGGTAGGACTAGCGGGGGAAACACCGGGGAGCTGTTTTTT.

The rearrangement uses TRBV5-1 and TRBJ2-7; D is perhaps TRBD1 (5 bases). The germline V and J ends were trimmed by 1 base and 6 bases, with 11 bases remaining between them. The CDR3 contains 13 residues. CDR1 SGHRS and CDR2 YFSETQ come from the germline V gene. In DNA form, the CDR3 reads TGCGCCAGCAGCTTGACCAGGGTAGGCGAGCAGTACTTC. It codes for CASSLTRVGEQYF.

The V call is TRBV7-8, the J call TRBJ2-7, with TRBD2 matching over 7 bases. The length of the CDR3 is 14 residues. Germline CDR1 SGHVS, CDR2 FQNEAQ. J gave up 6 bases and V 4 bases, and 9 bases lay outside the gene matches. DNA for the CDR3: TGTGCCAGCAGCTCCGCGGGAGAAGTGCGCGAGCAGTACTTC. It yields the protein CASSSAGEVREQYF. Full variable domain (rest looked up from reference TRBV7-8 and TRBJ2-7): GAGVSQSPRYKVAKRGQDVALRCDPISGHVSLFWYQQALGQGPEFLTYFQNEAQLDKSGLPSDRFFAERPEGSVSTLKIQRTQQEDSAVYLCASSSAGEVREQYFGPGTRLTVT.

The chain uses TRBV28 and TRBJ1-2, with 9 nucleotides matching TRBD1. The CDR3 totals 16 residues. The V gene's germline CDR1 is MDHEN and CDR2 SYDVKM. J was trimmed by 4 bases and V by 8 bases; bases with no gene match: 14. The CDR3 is CASSLDGTGTIYGYTF. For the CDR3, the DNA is TGTGCCAGCTCCCTGGATGGGACAGGGACCATCTATGGCTACACCTTC.

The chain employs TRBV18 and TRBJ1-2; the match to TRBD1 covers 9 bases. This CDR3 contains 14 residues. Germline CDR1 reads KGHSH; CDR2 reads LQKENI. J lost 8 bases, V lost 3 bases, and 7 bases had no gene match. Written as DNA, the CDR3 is TGTGCCAGCTCACCGGGACAGGGAGCGGGAGGCTACACCTTC. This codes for CASSPGQGAGGYTF.

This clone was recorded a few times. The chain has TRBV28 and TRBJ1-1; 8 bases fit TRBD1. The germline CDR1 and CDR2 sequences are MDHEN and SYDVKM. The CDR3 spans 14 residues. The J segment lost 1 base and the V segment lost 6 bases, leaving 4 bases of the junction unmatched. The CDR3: CASSPQGANTEAFF. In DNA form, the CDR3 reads TGTGCCAGCAGCCCGCAGGGGGCGAACACTGAAGCTTTCTTT.

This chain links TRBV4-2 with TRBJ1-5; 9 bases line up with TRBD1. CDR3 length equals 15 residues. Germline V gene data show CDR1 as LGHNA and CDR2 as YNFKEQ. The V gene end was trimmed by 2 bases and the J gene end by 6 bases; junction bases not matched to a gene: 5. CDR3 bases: TGTGCCAGCAGCCAAAGCGGGACAGGGTCTCAGCCCCAGCATTTT. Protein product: CASSQSGTGSQPQHF.

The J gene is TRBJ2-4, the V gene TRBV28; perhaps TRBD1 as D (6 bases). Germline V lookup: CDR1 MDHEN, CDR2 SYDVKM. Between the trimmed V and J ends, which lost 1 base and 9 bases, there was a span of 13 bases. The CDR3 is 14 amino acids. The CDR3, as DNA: TGTGCCAGCAGTTTATTGGACAGTGTGGGCATTCAGTACTTC. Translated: CASSLLDSVGIQYF.

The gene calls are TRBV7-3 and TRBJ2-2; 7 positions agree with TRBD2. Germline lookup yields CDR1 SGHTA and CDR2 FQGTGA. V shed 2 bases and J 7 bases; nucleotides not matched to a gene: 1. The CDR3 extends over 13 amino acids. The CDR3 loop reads CASSLERGGELFF. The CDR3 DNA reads TGTGCCAGCAGCTTAGAGCGGGGCGGGGAGCTGTTTTTT.

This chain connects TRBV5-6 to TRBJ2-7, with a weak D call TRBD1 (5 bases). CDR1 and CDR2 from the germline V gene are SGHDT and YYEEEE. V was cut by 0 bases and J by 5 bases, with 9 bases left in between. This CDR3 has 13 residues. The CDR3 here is CASSLDRFNEQYF. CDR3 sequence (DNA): TGTGCCAGCAGCTTGGACAGGTTTAACGAGCAGTACTTC.

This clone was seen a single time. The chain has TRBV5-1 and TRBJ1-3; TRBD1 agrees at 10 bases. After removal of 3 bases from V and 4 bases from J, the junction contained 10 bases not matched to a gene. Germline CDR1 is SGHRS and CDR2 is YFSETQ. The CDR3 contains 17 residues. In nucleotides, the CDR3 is TGCGCCAGCAGCTATAGGCCCGGGACAGGGGAAGGAAACACCATATATTTT. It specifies CASSYRPGTGEGNTIYF.

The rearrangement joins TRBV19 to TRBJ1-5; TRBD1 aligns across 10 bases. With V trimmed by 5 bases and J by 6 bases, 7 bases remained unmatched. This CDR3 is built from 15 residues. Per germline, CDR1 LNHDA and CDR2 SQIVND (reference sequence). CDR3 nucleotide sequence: TGTGCCAGTAGTCCCCTGGACAGGGGGAGTCAGCCCCAGCATTTT. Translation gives CASSPLDRGSQPQHF.

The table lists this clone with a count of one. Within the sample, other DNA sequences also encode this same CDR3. The CDR3 nucleotides read TGTGCCATCAGTAAAGACAGGGCGGGCAATCAGCCCCAGCATTTT. As protein: CAISKDRAGNQPQHF. V is TRBV10-3 and J is TRBJ1-5, with 7 bases matching TRBD1. There are 15 residues in the CDR3. J lost 2 bases, V lost 5 bases, and 6 bases had no gene match. Germline values: CDR1 ENHRY, CDR2 SYGVKD.

The CDR3 region has the DNA TGTGCCAGCAGATGGGGCCAAGACGAGCAGTACTTC. Its protein product is CASRWGQDEQYF. This chain uses TRBV6-5 with TRBJ2-7; D is perhaps TRBD1 (5 bases). This CDR3 is built from 12 residues. Germline loops: CDR1 MNHEY, CDR2 SVGAGI. Trimming took 6 bases from V and 5 from J, leaving 11 bases between them.

CDR3: CASSQVGQGISGYTF. CDR3 nucleotide sequence: TGTGCCAGCAGCCAAGTAGGCCAGGGTATCTCTGGCTACACCTTC. V usage is TRBV3-1 (or the pseudogene TRBV3-2) and J usage is TRBJ1-2; D possibly corresponds to TRBD1 (5 bases). There are 15 residues in the CDR3. The germline V gene has CDR1 LGHDT and CDR2 YNNKEL (reference sequence). With 1 base removed from V and 7 bases from J, the gap between germline ends came to 16 bases.

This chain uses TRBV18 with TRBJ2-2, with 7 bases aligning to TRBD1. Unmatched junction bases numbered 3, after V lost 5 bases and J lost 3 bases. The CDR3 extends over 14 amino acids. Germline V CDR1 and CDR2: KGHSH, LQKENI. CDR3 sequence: CASSTGADTGELFF. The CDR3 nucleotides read TGTGCCAGCTCAACAGGGGCGGACACCGGGGAGCTGTTTTTT. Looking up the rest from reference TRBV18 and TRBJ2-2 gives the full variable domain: NAGVMQNPRHLVRRRGQEARLRCSPMKGHSHVYWYRQLPEEGLKFMVYLQKENIIDESGMPKERFSAEFPKEGPSILRIQQVVRGDSAAYFCASSTGADTGELFFGEGSRLTVL.

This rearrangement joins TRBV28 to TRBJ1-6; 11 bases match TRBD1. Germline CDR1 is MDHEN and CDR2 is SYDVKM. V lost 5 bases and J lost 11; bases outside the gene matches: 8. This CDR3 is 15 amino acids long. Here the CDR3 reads CASSPPGQGGPPLHF. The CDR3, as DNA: TGTGCCAGCAGTCCTCCGGGACAGGGGGGGCCACCCCTCCACTTT.